This T cell receptor beta chain was captured by sequencing in a study of glioma-infiltrating T cells after dendritic cell vaccination. Findings of the study overall: Only a small number of patients had complete blood and tumor samples.

With regard to this clone: Its antigen remains unknown.

TCRdb's table, derived via immunoSEQ multiplex PCR, lists solely in-frame clones and lacks some. This sample has about 94,000 clones, with 80% found just once. The CDR3 has 12 residues. V shed 2 bases and J shed 9 bases, with 9 bases lying between them. Germline CDR1 SGHTA, CDR2 FQGTGA. As for time point: after dendritic cell vaccination, including at tumor progression/relapse. The chain is built from TRBV7-3 and TRBJ2-3, with D unresolved. The sample was blood, taken after dendritic cell vaccination. This TCR was sampled from a human donor with glioblastoma. CDR3: CASSLGLGTQYF. The CDR3 DNA reads as TGTGCCAGCAGCTTAGGGTTGGGCACGCAGTATTTT.